The T cell receptor (beta chain) under discussion was sequenced for a study of OX40 agonist ivuxolimab in advanced cancers. Study-level background: An agonistic anti-OX40 (CD134) antibody, ivuxolimab, was used to treat the patients.

As regards this clone: As yet, its antigen is unknown.

Clones were read by immunoSEQ multiplex PCR, and TCRdb kept only the in-frame ones, dropping some. The sample has tens of thousands of clones; around 79% are singletons. Findings of the study overall: The study observed clonal expansion of CD4+ and CD8+ blood T cells by week 6 at 0.1 to 3.0 mg/kg. Low normalized T-cell clonal expansion was also seen in some nonresponders. Compared with CD4+, CD8+ T cells on average had more expanded clones.

The material was CD4+ or CD8+ T cells sorted from blood, obtained in a trial of the OX40 agonist ivuxolimab. This receptor was identified in an adult with an advanced solid tumor such as melanoma, head and neck, liver or kidney cancer.

CDR3 DNA sequence: TGTGCCAGCAGCTTAGTTCGGGATAGAGAAAAACTGTTTTTT. This sequence encodes CASSLVRDREKLFF. The V call is TRBV7-2, the J call TRBJ1-4; D unresolved. V was cut by 1 base and J by 8 bases, with 11 bases left in between. This CDR3 spans 14 amino acids. The V gene's germline CDR1 is SGHTA and CDR2 FQGNSA.